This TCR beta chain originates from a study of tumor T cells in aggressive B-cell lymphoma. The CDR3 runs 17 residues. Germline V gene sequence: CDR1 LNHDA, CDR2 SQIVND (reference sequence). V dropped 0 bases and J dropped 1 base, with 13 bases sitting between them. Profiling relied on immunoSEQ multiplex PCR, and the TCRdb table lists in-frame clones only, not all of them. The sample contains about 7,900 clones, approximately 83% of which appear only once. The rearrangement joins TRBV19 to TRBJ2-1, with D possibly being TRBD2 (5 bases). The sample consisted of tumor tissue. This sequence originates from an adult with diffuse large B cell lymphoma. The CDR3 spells CASSIDARLISYNEQFF. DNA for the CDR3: TGTGCCAGTAGTATAGATGCAAGACTAATTTCCTACAATGAGCAGTTCTTC.